The source of this TCR beta chain is a study of CD8+CD57+ T cells in acquired aplastic anemia. Across the study: Each DNA sample taken from sorted CD4+ and CD8+ cells came to approximately 3.2 ug on average.

Genomic DNA was employed as the template in profiling TCR beta VDJ and CDR3. From the reads, TCRdb called clonotypes with MiXCR, one entry per CDR3 protein. The table shows some 140,000 distinct CDR3 sequences, with 52% occurring only once. CDR1 and CDR2 (germline): MNHNS, SASEGT. CDR3 length: 15 amino acids. Trimming took 0 bases from V and 1 from J, leaving 9 bases between them. All sequencing subjects had displayed CD8+CD57+ cell expansion on flow cytometry. With no exception, the patients had severe acquired aplastic anemia. This clonotype was recorded many times. The sample taken for sequencing was sorted CD4+, CD8+, or CD8+CD57+ T cells (not recorded which) from PBMCs. V usage is TRBV6-1 and J usage is TRBJ2-5; D unclear. The clonotype was recovered from a human donor with aplastic anemia. The CDR3 DNA reads as TGTGCCAGCAGTGAAGCTTGGCAGTTCCAAGAGACCCAGTACTTC. Encoded protein: CASSEAWQFQETQYF.